Listed here are 19 T cell receptor beta chains from one sample, sequenced in a study of human T cells and chemical hapten exposure. TCRdb used MiXCR to reprocess the RACE reads, holding one entry per CDR3 protein. The sample shows over 300,000 distinct CDR3 sequences, roughly 4.6% of them seen only once. Time point specified: pre-sensitization, week 0. The treatment: therapeutic diphenylcyclopropenone sensitization with weekly scalp DPC. Sequencing used whole blood, obtained in connection with sensitization to the hapten diphenylcyclopropenone (DPC). Every receptor here comes from a woman between 45 and 60 years old with alopecia areata. Some clones in this sample may be carry-over from other donors' samples.

This clonotype was recorded at least ten times. This chain links TRBV3-1 with TRBJ2-4; D ambiguous. Trimming shortened V by 2 bases and J by 8 bases, and 4 bases separated the two germline ends. The germline V gene has CDR1 LGHDT and CDR2 YNNKEL (reference sequence). The CDR3 is 11 amino acids. The CDR3 loop reads CASSQSDIQYF. CDR3 bases: TGTGCCAGCAGCCAATCTGACATTCAGTACTTC.

This clonotype was seen more than once but under ten times. The V call is TRBV4-3, the J call TRBJ2-7; D unresolved. V was clipped by 1 base and J by 0 bases, with 7 bases between them. Per the germline V gene, CDR1 is LGHNA and CDR2 is YSLEER. The CDR3 length is 14 residues. The CDR3 loop is CASSQAPFSYEQYF. CDR3 bases: TGCGCCAGCAGCCAAGCCCCATTCTCCTACGAGCAGTACTTC.

There are a few counts of this clonotype. V is TRBV20-1 and J is TRBJ2-4; 8 bases match TRBD2. From germline, CDR1 is DFQATT and CDR2 SNEGSKA (reference sequence). Unmatched junction bases numbered 6, after V lost 5 bases and J lost 0 bases. The CDR3 contains 15 residues. The CDR3 nucleotides are TGCAGTGCTGCCCGGGAGGGCCTAGCCAAAAACATTCAGTACTTC. Translating gives CSAAREGLAKNIQYF.

This clonotype was seen only a few times. V usage is TRBV12-3 or TRBV12-4 and J usage is TRBJ1-5, with TRBD1 as a possible D gene (5 bases). V shed 1 base and J shed 9 bases, with 10 bases lying between them. The CDR3 contains 13 residues. In nucleotides, the CDR3 is TGTGCCAGCAGTTTAGAGGGGCCAGGGCCCCAGCATTTT. Translating it yields CASSLEGPGPQHF.

In this sample, this clonotype turned up a few times. V is TRBV12-3 or TRBV12-4 and J is TRBJ2-7; D remains ambiguous. Trimming pared 6 bases from V and 10 bases from J, leaving 16 bases between. The CDR3 runs to 12 residues. CDR3 sequence reads: CASRTDASRQYF. CDR3 nucleotide sequence: TGTGCCAGCAGAACGGACGCCTCACGCCAGTACTTC.

This clonotype was counted a few times. V is TRBV20-1 and J is TRBJ1-3, with D uncertain. Looked up from germline, CDR1 is DFQATT and CDR2 is SNEGSKA (reference sequence). The CDR3 length is 14 residues. Trimming left V 5 bases short and J 4 bases short, with 15 bases between. CDR3 nucleotides: TGCAGTGCTCCCTTAAGAGACGGAGGAAACACCATATATTTT. It codes for CSAPLRDGGNTIYF.

This clonotype has a count of ten or more. The CDR3 DNA is TGTGCCAGCAGCTTGTTCGGCCGCGGAGCCTACGAGCAGTACTTC. Its protein is CASSLFGRGAYEQYF. The V call is TRBV5-6, the J call TRBJ2-7; D gene unclear. Germline CDR1 is SGHDT and CDR2 is YYEEEE. The CDR3 totals 15 residues. V was cut by 1 base and J by 2 bases, with 13 bases left in between.

In this sample, this clonotype turned up many times. CDR3 sequence (DNA): TGTGCCAGCAGTTTGGAGGGGCTAAGGGCTGGAAACACCATATATTTT. Encoded protein: CASSLEGLRAGNTIYF. J is TRBJ1-3 and V is TRBV12-3 or TRBV12-4; D may be TRBD1 (5 bases). V was cut by 3 bases and J by 2 bases, with 14 bases left in between. This CDR3 has 16 amino acids.

Only a few counts were recorded for this clonotype. This chain links TRBV20-1 with TRBJ2-1; 12 bases are shared with TRBD2. CDR1 is DFQATT and CDR2 is SNEGSKA in the germline V gene (reference sequence). Trimming took 0 bases from V and 9 from J; bases not matched to a gene: 6. This CDR3 is 15 amino acids long. In DNA form, the CDR3 reads TGCAGTGCTAGAGATATGAGACTAGCGGGGGCTGAGCAGTTCTTC. Translation gives CSARDMRLAGAEQFF.

The chain joins TRBV4-3 to TRBJ1-6; no reliable D call. With 0 bases removed from V and 9 bases from J, the gap between germline ends came to 12 bases. The V gene's germline CDR1 is LGHNA and CDR2 YSLEER. This CDR3 has 15 residues. The CDR3 DNA follows: TGCGCCAGCAGCCAAGAAGTAAGGCGGGCTTCACCCCTCCACTTT. It is translated as CASSQEVRRASPLHF.

The chain recombines TRBV4-1 with TRBJ1-2; possible D gene TRBD1, 5 bases. This CDR3 contains 14 residues. The germline V gene encodes CDR1 MGHRA and CDR2 YSYEKL. Trimming removed 1 base from V and 4 bases from J, with 10 bases in between. CDR3 sequence: CASSQGGAIYGYTF. Here the CDR3 DNA reads TGCGCCAGCAGCCAAGGAGGGGCTATCTATGGCTACACCTTC.

This clonotype appeared a few times. V and J are TRBV7-9 and TRBJ2-5; D call uncertain. V lost 5 bases and J 3 bases, leaving 16 bases between the germline ends. This CDR3 is 15 amino acids long. Germline V gene lookup returns CDR1 SEHNR and CDR2 FQNEAQ (reference sequence). This CDR3 is CASSQEPGAEETQYF. In nucleotides, the CDR3 is TGTGCCAGCAGCCAAGAACCCGGAGCAGAAGAGACCCAGTACTTC. Variable domain in full (rest from reference TRBV7-9 and TRBJ2-5): DTGVSQNPRHKITKRGQNVTFRCDPISEHNRLYWYRQTLGQGPEFLTYFQNEAQLEKSRLLSDRFSAERPKGSFSTLEIQRTEQGDSAMYLCASSQEPGAEETQYFGPGTRLLVL.

V is TRBV7-3 and J is TRBJ2-7; D possibly corresponds to TRBD2 (5 bases). V was pared by 3 bases and J by 2 bases, with 17 bases between. The CDR3 runs 16 residues. The germline CDR1 and CDR2 sequences are SGHTA and FQGTGA. The CDR3 sequence is CASSLRRAKRTYEQYF. The CDR3 nucleotides read TGTGCCAGCAGCTTGAGGCGGGCAAAGAGGACCTACGAGCAGTACTTC.

This clonotype was counted at least ten times. V usage is TRBV12-3 or TRBV12-4 and J usage is TRBJ2-3; D possibly corresponds to TRBD1 (6 bases). The CDR3 runs to 13 residues. Trimming left V 6 bases short and J 3 bases short, with 10 bases between. CDR3 loop: CASRRRGTDTQYF. The CDR3 nucleotides are TGTGCCAGCAGGCGAAGGGGGACAGATACGCAGTATTTT.

This clonotype was picked up a small number of times. The chain carries TRBV7-9 and TRBJ1-1; 7 bases line up with TRBD1. CDR1 is SEHNR and CDR2 is FQNEAQ in the germline V gene (reference sequence). Losses at the gene ends were 5 bases for V and 3 bases for J; bases not matched to a gene: 9. The CDR3 has 15 residues. CDR3 protein: CASSPRQGDHTEAFF. CDR3 in DNA: TGTGCCAGCAGCCCTCGACAGGGCGATCACACTGAAGCTTTCTTT.

This clonotype was seen ten or more times. The J gene is TRBJ2-2, the V gene TRBV12-3 or TRBV12-4; D remains unclear. The length of the CDR3 is 12 residues. Trimming took 5 bases from V and 2 from J, leaving 3 bases between them. The CDR3 protein is CASSQNTGELFF. The CDR3 DNA follows: TGTGCCAGCAGTCAAAACACCGGGGAGCTGTTTTTT.

There are many counts of this clonotype. The chain has TRBV18 and TRBJ2-7; 9 nucleotides agree with TRBD2. Germline V gene sequence: CDR1 KGHSH, CDR2 LQKENI. The CDR3 is 18 amino acids. J was trimmed by 2 bases and V by 2 bases; bases with no gene match: 13. CDR3 nucleotides: TGTGCCAGCTCACCAACCCTTGGAAAGGCTAGCGGGACCTACGAGCAGTACTTC. Protein product: CASSPTLGKASGTYEQYF. Full variable domain (rest looked up from reference TRBV18 and TRBJ2-7): NAGVMQNPRHLVRRRGQEARLRCSPMKGHSHVYWYRQLPEEGLKFMVYLQKENIIDESGMPKERFSAEFPKEGPSILRIQQVVRGDSAAYFCASSPTLGKASGTYEQYFGPGTRLTVT.

At least ten counts were recorded for this clonotype. The rearrangement joins TRBV11-2 to TRBJ2-7, with D perhaps TRBD2 (6 bases). The CDR3 loop spans 16 amino acids. V lost 8 bases to trimming and J lost 3 bases, with 23 bases between them. Germline V gene sequence: CDR1 SGHAT, CDR2 FQNNGV. CDR3 loop: CASRVGGGSSVYEQYF. The CDR3 DNA reads TGTGCCAGCCGAGTCGGAGGAGGGTCGTCGGTCTACGAGCAGTACTTC. The full variable domain, rest sourced from reference TRBV11-2 and TRBJ2-7, is EAGVAQSPRYKIIEKRQSVAFWCNPISGHATLYWYQQILGQGPKLLIQFQNNGVVDDSQLPKDRFSAERLKGVDSTLKIQPAKLEDSAVYLCASRVGGGSSVYEQYFGPGTRLTVT.

This clonotype was observed many times. V usage is TRBV5-1 and J usage is TRBJ2-1; TRBD2 matches 11 bases. The CDR3 totals 16 residues. The J segment lost 9 bases and the V segment lost 2 bases, leaving 10 bases of the junction unmatched. Germline-derived CDR1 and CDR2 are SGHRS and YFSETQ. The CDR3 DNA sequence: TGCGCCAGCAGCTTCGGACTAGCGGGCCCCCGAGGTGAGCAGTTCTTC. Amino acids: CASSFGLAGPRGEQFF.